This TCR beta chain was profiled in a study of T cells in narcolepsy. Study outcomes and limitations: Reportedly, autoreactive clonotypes were serially detected in patients' blood but not controls'. In some patient and control memory CD4+ samples, autoreactive clones were absent. HCRT-specific and TRIB2-specific autoreactive clonotypes appeared among same-patient CSF and blood CD4+ clonotypes.

Note on this clone: Its antigen is unidentified.

Assay used: immunoSEQ multiplex PCR; TCRdb lists only in-frame clones, some missing. The sample holds roughly 22,000 clones, roughly two thirds seen once. This CDR3 is 15 amino acids long. V lost 7 bases to trimming and J lost 4 bases; unmatched junction nucleotides: 11. The germline V gene has CDR1 MNHEY and CDR2 SVGAGI. Sequencing used memory (CD45RA-) CD4+ T cells from blood. This TCR derives from a human donor in good health. The chain carries TRBV6-5 and TRBJ2-5; 8 nucleotides match TRBD2. As DNA, the CDR3 is TGTGCCAGCATCCTGACAATCCTAGCGGGAGAGACCCAGTACTTC. This codes for CASILTILAGETQYF.